These 26 T cell receptor beta chains came from one sample sequenced in a study of Graves' ophthalmopathy and Graves' hyperthyroidism. Amplified TCR beta CDR3 regions were obtained using RNA transcripts as template. HTBI-primed first-round RT-PCR preceded second-round multiplex PCR. TCRdb re-called the multiplex PCR reads through MiXCR, storing one row per CDR3 protein. The data hold hundreds of thousands of distinct CDR3 sequences, with over 20% observed a single time. Input material: peripheral blood. These TCRs come from a woman younger than 30 with stable Graves' hyperthyroidism. Some clones in this sample may be carry-over from other donors' samples.

This clonotype occurred many times. The chain employs TRBV12-3 or TRBV12-4 and TRBJ1-1; possible D gene TRBD1, 6 bases. V lost 8 bases and J 7 bases, leaving 8 bases between the germline ends. The CDR3 is 10 residues long. The CDR3 DNA reads as TGTGCCAGCCTGGACAGTGAAGCTTTCTTT. It specifies CASLDSEAFF.

The rearrangement links TRBV4-1 to TRBJ1-6, with 9 bases fitting TRBD1. Germline CDR1 MGHRA, CDR2 YSYEKL. The CDR3 covers 13 residues. Unmatched junction bases numbered 2, after V lost 3 bases and J lost 11 bases. CDR3 nucleotides: TGCGCCAGCAGCCAGGACAGGGGAGCACCCCTCCACTTT. This gives the protein CASSQDRGAPLHF.

This clonotype was observed many times. Here the CDR3 reads CAIRTASSYEQYF. The CDR3 coding sequence is TGTGCCATTCGGACAGCTTCTTCCTACGAGCAGTACTTC. The chain carries TRBV27 and TRBJ2-7, with a possible D match to TRBD1 (6 bases). This CDR3 is built from 13 residues. V gave up 10 bases and J gave up 1 base, with 14 bases separating them. Germline V gene data show CDR1 as MNHEY and CDR2 as SMNVEV (reference sequence).

The J gene is TRBJ2-7, the V gene TRBV6-1; D may correspond to TRBD1 or TRBD2 (5 bases each). Germline CDR1 and CDR2: MNHNS and SASEGT. Trimming shortened V by 2 bases and J by 2 bases, and 10 bases separated the two germline ends. The CDR3 totals 14 residues. CDR3: CASSERDLAYEQYF. The CDR3 DNA sequence: TGTGCCAGCAGTGAACGGGACCTCGCCTACGAGCAGTACTTC.

This clonotype came up many times. This chain joins TRBV29-1 and TRBJ2-7, with TRBD1 matching 8 bases. Germline V gene lookup returns CDR1 SQVTM and CDR2 ANQGSEA. This CDR3 has 13 residues. With 4 bases clipped from V and 5 bases from J, the junction kept 7 bases outside the gene matches. The CDR3 loop reads CSVARTGSNEQYF. The CDR3 DNA reads as TGCAGCGTTGCCCGGACAGGGAGCAACGAGCAGTACTTC.

Regarding this clonotype: A read error is possible here, since a much larger clone lies one base away. In this CDR3 the conserved last residue, phenylalanine or tryptophan, is missing, so a read error is likely. The chain has TRBV7-2 and TRBJ2-7, with TRBD1 matching over 8 bases. Germline V gene data show CDR1 as SGHTA and CDR2 as FQGNSA. Trimming cost V 0 bases and J 10 bases; bases outside gene matches: 11. The CDR3 covers 15 residues. The CDR3: CASSLARTAGGAQYL. CDR3 coding DNA: TGTGCCAGCAGCTTAGCTCGAACCGCAGGGGGCGCTCAGTACTTG.

This clonotype has a count of ten or more. The V call is TRBV30, the J call TRBJ2-7; D is uncertain. Germline assignment: CDR1 GTSNPN and CDR2 SVGIG (reference sequence). The CDR3 is made up of 14 amino acids. V lost 3 bases, J lost 1 base, and 13 bases lay in between. DNA of the CDR3: TGTGCCTGGAGCAAAGAGGTGGTATCCTACGAGCAGTACTTC. As protein: CAWSKEVVSYEQYF. The variable domain in full, completed from reference TRBV30 and TRBJ2-7, reads SQTIHQWPATLVQPVGSPLSLECTVEGTSNPNLYWYRQAAGRGLQLLFYSVGIGQISSEVPQNLSASRPQDRQFILSSKKLLLSDSGFYLCAWSKEVVSYEQYFGPGTRLTVT.

This chain links TRBV6-5 with TRBJ1-3; perhaps TRBD1 as D (5 bases). Deletions cut 4 bases from V and 0 bases from J, with 16 bases between. The germline gives CDR1 MNHEY, CDR2 SVGAGI. There are 17 residues in the CDR3. The CDR3 DNA follows: TGTGCCAGCAGTTCCTCCCCGGGGCAGAGCTCTGGAAACACCATATATTTT. As protein: CASSSSPGQSSGNTIYF.

This clonotype was counted many times. The CDR3 spells CASRTQEGGELFF. CDR3 DNA sequence: TGTGCCAGCAGAACCCAGGAGGGAGGGGAGCTGTTTTTT. The V gene is TRBV12-3 or TRBV12-4, the J gene TRBJ2-2; tentatively, D is TRBD2 (6 bases). The ends were cut back, 6 bases at V and 8 bases at J, with 13 bases in the middle. The CDR3 covers 13 residues.

Comments on this clonotype: A much larger clonotype is one base distant, so this may be a read error. V gene TRBV7-2 combines with J gene TRBJ1-5; D uncertain. The CDR3 length is 12 residues. Germline V gene sequence: CDR1 SGHTA, CDR2 FQGNSA. The DNA for the CDR3 is TGTGTCAGCAGAGTCGGCAATCAGCCCCAGCATTTT. It encodes CVSRVGNQPQHF.

This clonotype was detected only a few times. This chain uses TRBV18 with TRBJ1-1; TRBD1 might be the D (5 bases). V shed 3 bases and J shed 10 bases, with 15 bases lying between them. Germline lookup yields CDR1 KGHSH and CDR2 LQKENI. CDR3 length: 13 residues. The CDR3 here is CASSPLGGNRAFF. Written as DNA, the CDR3 is TGTGCCAGCTCACCTCTGGGGGGAAACCGAGCTTTCTTT.

This clonotype was observed many times. The chain combines TRBV7-9 with TRBJ1-2; D perhaps matches TRBD1 (5 bases). CDR1 SEHNR and CDR2 FQNEAQ come from the germline V gene (reference sequence). Trimming shortened V by 4 bases and J by 2 bases, and 14 bases separated the two germline ends. The CDR3 consists of 15 residues. CDR3 in amino acids: CASSYIQQANYGYTF. The CDR3 DNA reads TGTGCCAGCAGCTATATCCAACAGGCAAACTATGGCTACACCTTC.

This clonotype appeared many times. This rearrangement joins TRBV19 to TRBJ1-5, with 8 bases matching TRBD1. The CDR3 runs 14 residues. The germline V gene encodes CDR1 LNHDA and CDR2 SQIVND (reference sequence). V lost 7 bases and J lost 9; bases outside the gene matches: 11. CDR3 residues: CASISGQAKSPQHF. The CDR3 DNA reads TGTGCCAGTATCTCGGGACAGGCCAAATCGCCCCAGCATTTT.

This chain links TRBV30 with TRBJ1-1; tentatively, D is TRBD1 (5 bases). Germline V gene data show CDR1 as GTSNPN and CDR2 as SVGIG (reference sequence). The CDR3 sequence is 14 residues long. V was trimmed by 5 bases and J by 1 base, leaving 14 bases between them. DNA of the CDR3: TGTGCCTGGCGGATTCCGGACAAGAACACTGAAGCTTTCTTT. Translation gives CAWRIPDKNTEAFF.

This clonotype was seen ten or more times. The rearrangement uses TRBV28 and TRBJ2-7; no clear D gene. V was trimmed by 6 bases and J by 0 bases, leaving 9 bases between them. Germline V lookup: CDR1 MDHEN, CDR2 SYDVKM. The CDR3 spans 13 residues. In DNA, the CDR3 is TGTGCCAGCAGCGTAGACGGCTCCTACGAGCAGTACTTC. Protein: CASSVDGSYEQYF.

This clonotype appeared a few times. The rearrangement uses TRBV19 and TRBJ1-2; 7 nucleotides line up with TRBD1. Germline V gene data show CDR1 as LNHDA and CDR2 as SQIVND (reference sequence). The V segment lost 7 bases and the J segment 3 bases; nucleotides outside the gene matches: 17. CDR3 size: 17 residues. The CDR3 nucleotides read TGTGCCAGTACCCCAAACGAGCCGGGACAGAGTTACTATGGCTACACCTTC. This gives the protein CASTPNEPGQSYYGYTF.

Concerning this clonotype itself: The junction departs from the called germline gene at one end, perhaps through a read error. The V call is TRBV29-1, the J call TRBJ2-7; no definite D call. Germline loops: CDR1 SQVTM, CDR2 ANQGSEA. There are 13 residues in the CDR3. CDR3: CSAELQNSYEQYF. The CDR3 DNA reads TGCAGCGCTGAACTGCAGAATTCCTACGAGCAGTACTTC.

This clonotype was observed many times. This sequence joins TRBV2 and TRBJ2-5, with 9 bases aligning to TRBD1. Germline V gene lookup returns CDR1 SNHLY and CDR2 FYNNEI. Trimming cost V 6 bases and J 2 bases; bases outside gene matches: 7. The CDR3 runs to 15 residues. CDR3 DNA sequence: TGTGCCAGCAGGGGGAGGACAGGGGCGCAAGAGACCCAGTACTTC. Its protein product is CASRGRTGAQETQYF.

This clonotype came up many times. CDR3 amino acids: CSARAGPEETQYF. The DNA for the CDR3 is TGCAGTGCTAGGGCGGGACCCGAAGAGACCCAGTACTTC. The V gene is TRBV20-1, the J gene TRBJ2-5, with a weak D call TRBD2 (6 bases). This CDR3 contains 13 residues. Trimming stripped 3 bases from V and 3 bases from J, with 11 bases between. Germline loops: CDR1 DFQATT, CDR2 SNEGSKA (reference sequence).

This clonotype occurred many times. This sequence joins TRBV7-9 and TRBJ1-1; D is unclear. The germline V and J ends were trimmed by 2 bases and 4 bases, with 11 bases remaining between them. This CDR3 region has 14 residues. Per germline, CDR1 SEHNR and CDR2 FQNEAQ (reference sequence). CDR3 nucleotide sequence: TGTGCCAGCAGCTTAACGGCTGGTAGCACTGAAGCTTTCTTT. It is translated as CASSLTAGSTEAFF.

This clonotype was counted a few times. This may arise from a read error, as a much more abundant clone is one base away. The rearrangement links TRBV9 to TRBJ2-7; D unclear. Germline V CDR1 and CDR2: SGDLS, YYNGEE. Trimming cost V 0 bases and J 0 bases, with 4 bases left between them. The CDR3 has 13 amino acids. DNA of the CDR3: TGTGCCAGCAGCGTAGAGGGCTCCTACGAGCAGTACTTC. Protein product: CASSVEGSYEQYF.

The chain has TRBV10-1 and TRBJ1-1; tentatively, D is TRBD1 (6 bases). Germline V gives CDR1 WNHNN, CDR2 SYGVQD (reference sequence). V was cut by 3 bases and J by 3 bases, with 23 bases left in between. This CDR3 has 18 amino acids. The CDR3 DNA reads as TGCGCCAGCAGTGATAACCGAGGAGGGGGGGTATCGGACACTGAAGCTTTCTTT. Amino acid sequence: CASSDNRGGGVSDTEAFF.

This clonotype appeared many times. The rearrangement joins TRBV28 to TRBJ2-5; TRBD2 matches at 8 bases. Trimming at V came to 8 bases and at J to 3 bases, leaving 5 bases not matched to a gene. Per the germline V gene, CDR1 is MDHEN and CDR2 is SYDVKM. The CDR3 runs 13 residues. CDR3 loop: CASQELAEETQYF. The CDR3 DNA reads as TGTGCCAGCCAGGAACTAGCGGAAGAGACCCAGTACTTC. Full variable domain (outside the CDR3, taken from reference TRBV28 and TRBJ2-5): DVKVTQSSRYLVKRTGEKVFLECVQDMDHENMFWYRQDPGLGLRLIYFSYDVKMKEKGDIPEGYSVSREKKERFSLILESASTNQTSMYLCASQELAEETQYFGPGTRLLVL.

In its sample, this clonotype was seen many times. This chain uses TRBV27 with TRBJ1-3; no firm D call. The V end was cut by 6 bases, the J end by 2 bases, with 11 bases between. The CDR3 extends over 14 amino acids. Germline CDR1 MNHEY, CDR2 SMNVEV (reference sequence). For the CDR3, the DNA is TGTGCCAGCAGGGACGCGTCGCCTGGAAACACCATATATTTT. As protein: CASRDASPGNTIYF.

A few counts support this clonotype. V usage is TRBV20-1 and J usage is TRBJ1-5; D possibly corresponds to TRBD1 (6 bases). Germline lookup yields CDR1 DFQATT and CDR2 SNEGSKA (reference sequence). V lost 8 bases and J lost 2, with 16 bases in between. CDR3 length: 14 amino acids. The CDR3 loop is CSTIIGGGNQPQHF. CDR3 bases: TGCAGTACTATAATTGGGGGCGGCAATCAGCCCCAGCATTTT.

This clonotype has a count of ten or more. The CDR3 nucleotides read TGTGCCAGCAGCTCTGTCTTGGCCGGGGAGCTGTTTTTT. Its translation: CASSSVLAGELFF. V and J are TRBV7-9 and TRBJ2-2; D gene uncertain. V was trimmed by 4 bases and J by 6 bases, leaving 9 bases between them. The CDR3 totals 13 residues. Germline V CDR1 and CDR2: SEHNR, FQNEAQ (reference sequence).